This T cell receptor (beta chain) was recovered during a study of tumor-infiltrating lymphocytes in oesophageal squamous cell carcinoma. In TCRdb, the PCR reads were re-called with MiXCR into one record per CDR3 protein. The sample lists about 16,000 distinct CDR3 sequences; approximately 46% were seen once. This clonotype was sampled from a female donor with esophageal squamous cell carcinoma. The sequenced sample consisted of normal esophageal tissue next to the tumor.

Here the CDR3 reads CASSLQGGSYNEQFF. The CDR3 region has the DNA TGTGCCAGCAGCTTACAGGGAGGGTCCTACAATGAGCAGTTCTTC. The chain has TRBV11-3 and TRBJ2-5, with 7 positions matching TRBD2. The DNA end is more similar to TRBJ2-1, so the J call may be wrong. The CDR3 is made up of 15 amino acids. Germline V lookup: CDR1 SGHNT, CDR2 YENEEA.